One and the same sample provided the 24 T cell receptor beta chains below, sequenced in a study of cytomegalovirus exposure and HLA in healthy donors. Both 60 Vbeta primers and 13 Jbeta primers went into the PCR. Sequenced by immunoSEQ multiplex PCR; TCRdb stores in-frame clones only, minus some. Here the sample spans over 85,000 clones, approximately 64% being singletons. The sequenced sample was PBMCs. All receptors come from a human donor in good health.

The genes are TRBV7-2 and TRBJ2-5; 14 positions match TRBD2. CDR3 length: 16 residues. After removal of 1 base from V and 3 bases from J, the junction contained 1 base not matched to a gene. Looked up from germline, CDR1 is SGHTA and CDR2 is FQGNSA. CDR3 sequence (DNA): TGTGCCAGCAGCTTAGGGGGACTAGCGGGAGAAGAGACCCAGTACTTC. Its translation is CASSLGGLAGEETQYF. Full variable domain (outside the CDR3, taken from reference TRBV7-2 and TRBJ2-5): GAGVSQSPSNKVTEKGKDVELRCDPISGHTALYWYRQSLGQGLEFLIYFQGNSAPDKSGLPSDRFSAERTGGSVSTLTIQRTQQEDSAVYLCASSLGGLAGEETQYFGPGTRLLVL.

This clone was seen a few times. DNA of the CDR3: TGTGCCAGTGGCCGGGGGGTAGGAGAGACCCAGTACTTC. Translating gives CASGRGVGETQYF. The rearrangement uses TRBV19 and TRBJ2-5, with 7 positions matching TRBD2. In germline, CDR1 is LNHDA, CDR2 SQIVND (reference sequence). Losses at the gene ends were 8 bases for V and 4 bases for J; bases not matched to a gene: 7. This CDR3 has 13 amino acids.

The rearrangement links TRBV6-1 to TRBJ2-6; 9 bases match TRBD2. CDR3 length: 19 residues. CDR1 and CDR2 from the germline V gene are MNHNS and SASEGT. V was clipped by 6 bases and J by 1 base; unmatched bases: 13. This chain's CDR3 is CASRELGASGASGANVLTF. The CDR3 DNA reads as TGTGCCAGCAGGGAACTAGGGGCTAGCGGGGCTTCTGGGGCCAACGTCCTGACTTTC.

The genes are TRBV19 and TRBJ2-1, with 10 bases matching TRBD2. There are 14 residues in the CDR3. Trimming removed 3 bases from V and 9 bases from J; junction bases left unmatched: 5. CDR1 and CDR2 (germline): LNHDA, SQIVND (reference sequence). The CDR3: CASSIASGSTEQFF. The DNA of the CDR3 is TGTGCCAGTAGTATTGCTAGCGGGAGTACTGAGCAGTTCTTC.

CDR3 in amino acids: CATSRDPRADTQYF. In nucleotides, the CDR3 is TGTGCCACCAGCAGAGATCCTCGTGCAGATACGCAGTATTTT. The rearrangement uses TRBV15 and TRBJ2-3; D gene ambiguous. V shed 0 bases and J shed 4 bases, with 8 bases lying between them. The CDR3 has 14 amino acids. Germline-derived CDR1 and CDR2 are LNHNV and YYDKDF (reference sequence).

This chain uses TRBV7-9 with TRBJ1-4; D is unclear. Trimming took off 1 base at V and 7 bases at J, with 19 bases between the two ends. Looked up from germline, CDR1 is SEHNR and CDR2 is FQNEAQ (reference sequence). CDR3 length: 17 amino acids. CDR3 in DNA: TGTGCCAGCAGCTTAGGTTCACGAGGGAGGTCGGTTGAAAAACTGTTTTTT. It codes for CASSLGSRGRSVEKLFF.

This clone was counted a single time. This chain links TRBV6-5 with TRBJ2-5, with 7 nucleotides matching TRBD1. CDR3 length equals 15 residues. V gave up 3 bases and J gave up 1 base; unmatched junction bases: 5. Germline CDR1 MNHEY, CDR2 SVGAGI. The CDR3 DNA sequence: TGTGCCAGCAGTTATATGGGGGACAGCCAAGAGACCCAGTACTTC. It is translated as CASSYMGDSQETQYF.

V is TRBV19 and J is TRBJ2-3, with TRBD2 matching 14 bases. Germline CDR1 reads LNHDA; CDR2 reads SQIVND (reference sequence). The CDR3 spans 17 residues. The V segment lost 5 bases and the J segment 4 bases; nucleotides outside the gene matches: 8. CDR3 in amino acids: CASSFGTSGSPSDTQYF. CDR3 nucleotide sequence: TGTGCCAGTAGTTTCGGGACTAGCGGGAGCCCCTCAGATACGCAGTATTTT.

This sequence joins TRBV25-1 and TRBJ1-3, with TRBD1 matching 7 bases. The germline V gene has CDR1 MGHDK and CDR2 SYGVNS. The J segment lost 0 bases and the V segment lost 4 bases, leaving 0 bases of the junction unmatched. This CDR3 is built from 14 residues. The CDR3 DNA reads as TGTGCCAGCAGTGGACAGGGCTCTGGAAACACCATATATTTT. Its translation: CASSGQGSGNTIYF.

The chain employs TRBV9 and TRBJ1-5, with 7 bases fitting TRBD1. Germline CDR1 and CDR2: SGDLS and YYNGEE. The CDR3 covers 14 residues. Germline trimming cut 3 bases from V and 6 bases from J; bases unmatched to any gene: 6. CDR3 loop: CASSDRQGGQPQHF. The CDR3 nucleotides read TGTGCCAGCAGCGATCGACAGGGAGGTCAGCCCCAGCATTTT.

The J gene is TRBJ2-2, the V gene TRBV4-1, with 11 positions matching TRBD1. The CDR3 consists of 16 residues. The V segment lost 0 bases and the J segment 8 bases; nucleotides outside the gene matches: 5. CDR1 is MGHRA and CDR2 is YSYEKL in the germline V gene. The DNA for the CDR3 is TGCGCCAGCAGCCAAGAAAGGACAGGGGGCAGGGGGGAGCTGTTTTTT. Amino acid sequence: CASSQERTGGRGELFF.

This chain links TRBV5-1 with TRBJ1-1, with 9 bases fitting TRBD1. Germline CDR1 reads SGHRS; CDR2 reads YFSETQ. CDR3 size: 16 residues. J lost 5 bases, V lost 4 bases, and 12 bases had no gene match. CDR3 sequence: CASSLLQGAVRTEAFF. CDR3 in DNA: TGCGCCAGCAGCCTACTACAGGGGGCGGTAAGAACTGAAGCTTTCTTT.

The CDR3 is CASSPPGGDWLGSNEQFF. The CDR3, as DNA: TGTGCCAGCAGCCCCCCGGGGGGGGACTGGTTGGGTTCCAATGAGCAGTTCTTC. V and J are TRBV7-9 and TRBJ2-1; 8 positions match TRBD2. This CDR3 region has 18 residues. Losses at the gene ends were 5 bases for V and 6 bases for J; bases not matched to a gene: 18. In germline, CDR1 is SEHNR, CDR2 FQNEAQ (reference sequence).

This clone turned up a few times. This chain uses TRBV19 with TRBJ1-5; no firm D call. V lost 3 bases and J lost 6, with 9 bases in between. Looked up from germline, CDR1 is LNHDA and CDR2 is SQIVND (reference sequence). The CDR3 runs 13 residues. CDR3 nucleotide sequence: TGTGCCAGTAGTATGGGCACTAGTCAGCCCCAGCATTTT. As protein: CASSMGTSQPQHF.

This chain connects TRBV19 to TRBJ1-2, with a possible D match to TRBD1 (5 bases). The CDR3 runs to 19 residues. Germline CDR1 is LNHDA and CDR2 is SQIVND (reference sequence). With 0 bases removed from V and 1 base from J, the gap between germline ends came to 21 bases. The CDR3 region is CASSIDPLGHLRINYGYTF. The CDR3 DNA reads as TGTGCCAGTAGTATAGATCCTCTGGGGCACCTACGGATTAACTATGGCTACACCTTC.

The chain is built from TRBV5-1 and TRBJ2-5; TRBD2 aligns across 7 bases. Germline CDR1 and CDR2: SGHRS and YFSETQ. This CDR3 contains 14 residues. The trim removed 2 bases at V and 5 bases at J, leaving 6 bases unmatched. The CDR3 bases are TGCGCCAGCAGCTTCGGGGGGATCGGTGAGACCCAGTACTTC. Protein: CASSFGGIGETQYF.

The table lists this clone with a few counts. V is TRBV9 and J is TRBJ2-7; D is undetermined. The CDR3 sequence is 15 residues long. Germline CDR1 and CDR2: SGDLS and YYNGEE. V gave up 0 bases and J gave up 4 bases, with 14 bases separating them. The CDR3 protein is CASSVGHHPMYEQYF. CDR3 coding DNA: TGTGCCAGCAGCGTAGGGCACCACCCAATGTACGAGCAGTACTTC. Together with reference TRBV9 and TRBJ2-7, the CDR3 gives the full variable domain: DSGVTQTPKHLITATGQRVTLRCSPRSGDLSVYWYQQSLDQGLQFLIQYYNGEERAKGNILERFSAQQFPDLHSELNLSSLELGDSALYFCASSVGHHPMYEQYFGPGTRLTVT.

This clone was seen more than once but under ten times. The rearrangement joins TRBV29-1 to TRBJ2-7; 7 bases agree with TRBD2. The germline gives CDR1 SQVTM, CDR2 ANQGSEA. The CDR3 contains 12 residues. The trim removed 6 bases at V and 3 bases at J, leaving 5 bases unmatched. The CDR3 loop reads CSVQTSNYEQYF. CDR3 DNA sequence: TGCAGCGTCCAGACTAGCAACTACGAGCAGTACTTC.

This clone was seen a few times. The chain links TRBV10-3 to TRBJ2-5, with D hard to call. The CDR3 length is 11 residues. Trimming took off 3 bases at V and 5 bases at J, with 4 bases between the two ends. CDR1 ENHRY and CDR2 SYGVKD come from the germline V gene. The CDR3 DNA reads as TGTGCCATCAGTGAACAGGAGACCCAGTACTTC. Translation gives CAISEQETQYF.

The rearrangement links TRBV7-2 to TRBJ2-5; 16 bases are shared with TRBD2. This CDR3 is 17 amino acids long. CDR1 SGHTA and CDR2 FQGNSA come from the germline V gene. Germline trimming cut 5 bases from V and 5 bases from J; bases unmatched to any gene: 8. The CDR3 spells CASSPGLAGGPWETQYF. The CDR3 nucleotides read TGTGCCAGCAGCCCGGGACTAGCGGGAGGGCCCTGGGAGACCCAGTACTTC.

This chain links TRBV28 with TRBJ1-5; D might be TRBD1 (5 bases). The germline V gene has CDR1 MDHEN and CDR2 SYDVKM. Trimming left V 7 bases short and J 2 bases short, with 18 bases between. The CDR3 runs 16 residues. DNA of the CDR3: TGTGCCAGCACTCCCGAGTTGGGGGGAGGCAATCAGCCCCAGCATTTT. Its translation is CASTPELGGGNQPQHF. Filled out from reference TRBV28 and TRBJ1-5, the complete variable domain reads DVKVTQSSRYLVKRTGEKVFLECVQDMDHENMFWYRQDPGLGLRLIYFSYDVKMKEKGDIPEGYSVSREKKERFSLILESASTNQTSMYLCASTPELGGGNQPQHFGDGTRLSIL.

The sample holds a few counts of this clone. The rearrangement links TRBV7-9 to TRBJ2-1, with D tentatively TRBD1 (6 bases). Germline V gene lookup returns CDR1 SEHNR and CDR2 FQNEAQ (reference sequence). This CDR3 comprises 15 residues. V was cut by 5 bases and J by 10 bases, with 21 bases left in between. The CDR3 here is CASSPAYRAKWEQFF. Here the CDR3 DNA reads TGTGCCAGCAGCCCCGCTTACAGGGCCAAATGGGAGCAGTTCTTC.

The gene calls are TRBV7-9 and TRBJ1-5, with 7 bases matching TRBD1. The CDR3 length is 18 residues. V dropped 8 bases and J dropped 2; count of bases not matched to a gene: 18. Germline CDR1 is SEHNR and CDR2 is FQNEAQ (reference sequence). CDR3 sequence reads: CASFRRDSWGIGNQPQHF. CDR3 DNA: TGTGCCAGCTTCCGGCGGGACAGTTGGGGTATTGGCAATCAGCCCCAGCATTTT.

This clone showed up just a few times. The CDR3 region has the DNA TGTGCCAGCAGTGAAACTAGCGTGGGGAGCTCCTACGAGCAGTACTTC. Encoded protein: CASSETSVGSSYEQYF. V and J are TRBV2 and TRBJ2-7; the match to TRBD2 covers 7 bases. The germline gives CDR1 SNHLY, CDR2 FYNNEI. V trimming: 2 bases; J trimming: 0 bases; junction bases outside the gene matches: 7. The CDR3 has 16 amino acids.